These 14 T cell receptor beta chains came from one sample sequenced in a study of blood T cell repertoires in COVID-19. Data came from immunoSEQ multiplex PCR; TCRdb stores just in-frame clones and leaves some out. The table records approximately 180,000 clones, roughly 88% of them present only once. The specimen sequenced was peripheral blood. All receptors come from a woman of 80 years or more with acute or convalescent COVID-19.

The chain has TRBV9 and TRBJ1-2, with D tentatively TRBD1 (5 bases). The CDR3 length is 15 residues. Germline V gene lookup returns CDR1 SGDLS and CDR2 YYNGEE. The V and J ends lost 3 bases and 0 bases respectively, with 12 bases between them. The CDR3 loop reads CASSENPTANYGYTF. The CDR3 nucleotides read TGTGCCAGCAGCGAGAACCCGACAGCTAACTATGGCTACACCTTC. Using reference TRBV9 and TRBJ1-2 for the parts outside the CDR3, the full variable domain is DSGVTQTPKHLITATGQRVTLRCSPRSGDLSVYWYQQSLDQGLQFLIQYYNGEERAKGNILERFSAQQFPDLHSELNLSSLELGDSALYFCASSENPTANYGYTFGSGTRLTVV.

This sequence joins TRBV18 and TRBJ2-7, with 11 bases matching TRBD2. V shed 3 bases and J 1 base; nucleotides not matched to a gene: 5. This CDR3 comprises 16 residues. The germline V gene encodes CDR1 KGHSH and CDR2 LQKENI. The CDR3 here is CASSPPSSGGSYEQYF. The CDR3 DNA is TGTGCCAGCTCACCCCCATCTAGCGGGGGGTCCTACGAGCAGTACTTC.

The chain has TRBV6-5 and TRBJ1-2; D gene unclear. Germline V CDR1 and CDR2: MNHEY, SVGAGI. The CDR3 runs 14 residues. Trimming left V 8 bases short and J 5 bases short, with 18 bases between. CDR3 sequence: CASGGTSLGYGYTF. DNA of the CDR3: TGTGCCAGCGGAGGAACTTCTCTAGGGTATGGCTACACCTTC.

This clone was detected a few times. The chain couples TRBV9 to TRBJ1-6, with D possibly TRBD1 on 5 matching bases. Germline V gives CDR1 SGDLS, CDR2 YYNGEE. Trimming removed 3 bases at V and 6 bases at J, with 13 bases between. The length of the CDR3 is 15 residues. For the CDR3, the DNA is TGTGCCAGCAGCGATGAAGGGGAAACTAATTCACCCCTCCACTTT. Translation: CASSDEGETNSPLHF.

The chain combines TRBV2 with TRBJ1-4, with 9 bases matching TRBD1. V trimming: 7 bases; J trimming: 8 bases; junction bases outside the gene matches: 11. The CDR3 has 15 residues. Germline V CDR1 and CDR2: SNHLY, FYNNEI. CDR3 nucleotides: TGTGCCAGCATCCATCGGAGACAGGGGGACGAAAAACTGTTTTTT. It is translated as CASIHRRQGDEKLFF.

The chain joins TRBV7-2 to TRBJ2-1, with 8 bases matching TRBD2. CDR1 is SGHTA and CDR2 is FQGNSA in the germline V gene. The CDR3 has 15 amino acids. Trimming at V came to 4 bases and at J to 6 bases, leaving 8 bases not matched to a gene. The CDR3 DNA follows: TGTGCCAGCAGCTGGGGACTAGGGGAGTCCAATGAGCAGTTCTTC. This gives the protein CASSWGLGESNEQFF.

This clone came up a few times. The chain links TRBV15 to TRBJ1-3; D not resolved. The CDR3 has 14 residues. The ends were cut back, 5 bases at V and 4 bases at J, with 12 bases in the middle. Germline V gene data show CDR1 as LNHNV and CDR2 as YYDKDF (reference sequence). The CDR3 loop reads CATSPPGRGNTIYF. Here the CDR3 DNA reads TGTGCCACCAGCCCCCCCGGTAGAGGAAACACCATATATTTT.

This clone was seen only a few times. The gene calls are TRBV7-2 and TRBJ1-2; D might be TRBD1 (5 bases). There are 14 residues in the CDR3. The V gene lost 2 bases and the J gene lost 5 bases, with 12 bases spanning the gap. CDR1 is SGHTA and CDR2 is FQGNSA in the germline V gene. CDR3 coding DNA: TGTGCCAGCAGCTTATTCGAGACAGCGTATGGCTACACCTTC. Its translation: CASSLFETAYGYTF.

The chain recombines TRBV4-1 with TRBJ1-1, with TRBD1 identical over 7 bases. V dropped 6 bases and J dropped 0; count of bases not matched to a gene: 7. Per germline, CDR1 MGHRA and CDR2 YSYEKL. This CDR3 spans 15 amino acids. The DNA for the CDR3 is TGCGCCAGCAGGACCCCCGGGACAGTGAACACTGAAGCTTTCTTT. Its translation is CASRTPGTVNTEAFF.

The V gene is TRBV18, the J gene TRBJ2-7; TRBD2 matches at 8 bases. Per the germline V gene, CDR1 is KGHSH and CDR2 is LQKENI. The trim removed 2 bases at V and 4 bases at J, leaving 4 bases unmatched. This CDR3 has 14 residues. Here the CDR3 reads CASSPSTSVYEQYF. CDR3 DNA sequence: TGTGCCAGCTCACCATCGACTAGCGTTTACGAGCAGTACTTC.

This clone was found once. The genes are TRBV7-2 and TRBJ1-1; TRBD1 matches 8 bases. CDR1 SGHTA and CDR2 FQGNSA come from the germline V gene. The CDR3 length is 15 residues. V dropped 5 bases and J dropped 5; count of bases not matched to a gene: 10. The CDR3 protein is CASSPSGQGGTEAFF. The CDR3, as DNA: TGTGCCAGCAGCCCATCAGGACAGGGCGGAACTGAAGCTTTCTTT.

This clone occurred once. Other DNA sequences within the sample encode an identical CDR3. The chain recombines TRBV24-1 with TRBJ2-2, with TRBD1 matching 7 bases. This CDR3 is built from 16 residues. The V gene's germline CDR1 is KGHDR and CDR2 SFDVKD. The trim removed 1 base at V and 2 bases at J, leaving 3 bases unmatched. The CDR3 DNA sequence: TGTGCCACCAGTGATTTACGACAGGGCAACACCGGGGAGCTGTTTTTT. This translates into CATSDLRQGNTGELFF.

The chain has TRBV6-6 and TRBJ2-7; 7 positions match TRBD1. With 2 bases clipped from V and 0 bases from J, the junction kept 4 bases outside the gene matches. Germline values: CDR1 MNHNY, CDR2 SVGAGI (reference sequence). CDR3 length equals 15 residues. The CDR3 region is CASSYRDRASYEQYF. CDR3 coding DNA: TGTGCCAGCAGTTACCGGGACAGAGCCTCCTACGAGCAGTACTTC.

The chain employs TRBV4-3 and TRBJ1-2; 8 nucleotides match TRBD1. The CDR3 is 16 residues long. Trimming removed 0 bases from V and 3 bases from J; junction bases left unmatched: 6. Looked up from germline, CDR1 is LGHNA and CDR2 is YSLEER. DNA for the CDR3: TGCGCCAGCAGCCAAGACGGGGACAGGACCTACTATGGCTACACCTTC. Translated: CASSQDGDRTYYGYTF.